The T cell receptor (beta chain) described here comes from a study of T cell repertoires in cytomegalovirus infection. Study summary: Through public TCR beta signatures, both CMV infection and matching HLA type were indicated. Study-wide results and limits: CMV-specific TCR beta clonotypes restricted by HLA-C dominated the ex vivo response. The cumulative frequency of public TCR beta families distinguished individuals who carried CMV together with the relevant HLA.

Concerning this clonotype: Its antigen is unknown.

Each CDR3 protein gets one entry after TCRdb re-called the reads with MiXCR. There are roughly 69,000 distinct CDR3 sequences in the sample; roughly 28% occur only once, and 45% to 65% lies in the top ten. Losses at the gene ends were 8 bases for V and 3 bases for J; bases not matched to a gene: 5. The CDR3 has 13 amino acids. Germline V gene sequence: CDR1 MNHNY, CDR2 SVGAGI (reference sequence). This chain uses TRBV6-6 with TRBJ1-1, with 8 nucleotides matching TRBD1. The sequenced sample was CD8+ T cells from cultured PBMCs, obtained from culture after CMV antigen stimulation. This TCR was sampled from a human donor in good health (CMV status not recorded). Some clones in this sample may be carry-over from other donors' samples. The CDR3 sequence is CASDRGFDTEAFF. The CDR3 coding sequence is TGTGCCAGCGACAGGGGTTTTGACACTGAAGCTTTCTTT.